The 3 T cell receptor beta chains reported below all come from one sample, sequenced in a study of T-cell reconstitution after alpha-beta-depleted transplantation in children. Preparation of the TCRbeta library used unique molecular identifiers. TCRdb passed the PCR reads through MiXCR, listing each CDR3 protein once. The data show just over 950,000 distinct CDR3 sequences, about 31% seen once. The sequences come from PBMCs, mostly from graft donor cells, collected 360 days after TCRalphabeta/CD19-depleted stem cell transplant. The receptors were sampled from a boy under two years old who had a stem cell transplant for SCID, so the T cells may come from the graft donor.

The chain combines TRBV12-3 or TRBV12-4 with TRBJ2-7, with 10 bases identical to TRBD1. The V gene end was trimmed by 6 bases and the J gene end by 7 bases; junction bases not matched to a gene: 12. This CDR3 has 15 amino acids. Here the CDR3 reads CASSLGQGILGEQYF. In DNA, the CDR3 is TGTGCCAGCAGCCTGGGACAGGGGATCCTGGGAGAGCAGTACTTC.

The chain recombines TRBV5-1 with TRBJ2-4; D remains ambiguous. Trimming removed 4 bases from V and 4 bases from J, with 18 bases in between. The V gene's germline CDR1 is SGHRS and CDR2 YFSETQ. CDR3 size: 16 residues. The CDR3 sequence is CASSPRLVGTKNIQYF. Here the CDR3 DNA reads TGCGCCAGCAGCCCGAGGCTCGTAGGCACGAAAAACATTCAGTACTTC.

CDR3 amino acids: CASSYLGLQNEKLFF. DNA for the CDR3: TGTGCCAGCAGTTACTTGGGACTTCAGAATGAAAAACTGTTTTTT. V usage is TRBV6-5 and J usage is TRBJ1-4; D is possibly TRBD1 (5 bases). V lost 1 base and J lost 5, with 11 bases in between. This CDR3 has 15 amino acids. CDR1 and CDR2 from the germline V gene are MNHEY and SVGAGI.